This is a list of T cell receptor beta chains from one sample in a study of early T cells in non-severe SARS-CoV-2 infection. TCRdb processed the 5' RACE reads anew with MiXCR; each CDR3 protein has one entry. The sample has some 48,000 distinct CDR3 sequences, around 7.7% seen once; the top ten hold approximately 6.3%. The sequenced sample was whole blood. These receptors came from an adult who was a healthcare worker with PCR-confirmed SARS-CoV-2 infection or an uninfected control (not recorded which). Each CDR3 is given with its conserved first and last residue. Fields, in order: CDR3 protein, CDR3 DNA, J gene, D gene, clone size, V gene. D genes are given only for firm matches. Rows give clone size only sometimes, using once, few, many, or a class for an expanded clone.

CDR3: CASSAPGFYNSPLHF
DNA: TGTGCCAGCTCAGCACCGGGATTCTATAATTCACCCCTCCACTTT
J: TRBJ1-6
D: NA
size: many
V: TRBV18

CDR3: CASSRRPGPSNTEAFF
DNA: TGTGCCAGCAGTAGAAGACCCGGGCCTTCGAACACTGAAGCTTTCTTT
J: TRBJ1-1
D: NA
size: NA
V: TRBV28

CDR3: CASSPHDTPGSYTF
DNA: TGTGCCAGCAGTCCCCACGACACGCCTGGGAGCTACACCTTC
J: TRBJ1-2
D: NA
size: many
V: TRBV2

CDR3: CASSPGTSGTYEQYF
DNA: TGTGCCAGCAGTCCCGGGACTAGCGGGACCTACGAGCAGTACTTC
J: TRBJ2-7
D: TRBD2
size: few
V: TRBV28

CDR3: CASSPGLNNEKLFF
DNA: TGTGCCAGCAGTCCGGGACTGAATAATGAAAAACTGTTTTTT
J: TRBJ1-4
D: NA
size: NA
V: TRBV12-3/TRBV12-4

CDR3: CSARAPQEVYEQYF
DNA: TGCAGTGCTAGAGCACCACAGGAAGTCTACGAGCAGTACTTC
J: TRBJ2-7
D: NA
size: many
V: TRBV20-1

CDR3: CSAREGGLNTEAFF
DNA: TGCAGTGCTAGAGAGGGGGGGTTGAACACTGAAGCTTTCTTT
J: TRBJ1-1
D: NA
size: many
V: TRBV20-1

CDR3: CASTSLSVAEKLFF
DNA: TGTGCCAGCACCAGCTTGTCCGTGGCTGAAAAACTGTTTTTT
J: TRBJ1-4
D: NA
size: NA
V: TRBV7-9

CDR3: CASSGHAYGYTF
DNA: TGTGCCAGCAGTGGACATGCCTATGGCTACACCTTC
J: TRBJ1-2
D: NA
size: NA
V: TRBV28

CDR3: CASITYNEQFF
DNA: TGTGCCAGCATTACCTACAATGAGCAGTTCTTC
J: TRBJ2-1
D: NA
size: NA
V: TRBV2

CDR3: CASGETGGVSPLHF
DNA: TGTGCCAGCGGGGAGACAGGGGGCGTTTCACCCCTCCACTTT
J: TRBJ1-6
D: TRBD1
size: many
V: TRBV5-4

CDR3: CASSGGQGAPPLHF
DNA: TGTGCCAGCAGCGGGGGACAGGGGGCACCACCCCTCCACTTT
J: TRBJ1-6
D: TRBD1
size: NA
V: TRBV2

CDR3: CSARSLTYNEQFF
DNA: TGCAGTGCCAGATCCCTTACCTACAATGAGCAGTTCTTC
J: TRBJ2-1
D: NA
size: many
V: TRBV20-1

CDR3: CASTISGGETQYF
DNA: TGTGCCAGCACCATTAGCGGGGGAGAGACCCAGTACTTC
J: TRBJ2-5
D: TRBD2
size: NA
V: TRBV6-5

CDR3: CASSPAQGAEDTQYF
DNA: TGTGCCAGCTCACCAGCACAGGGGGCCGAAGATACGCAGTATTTT
J: TRBJ2-3
D: TRBD1
size: many
V: TRBV18

CDR3: CASSLAVNSYEQYF
DNA: TGCGCCAGCAGCTTGGCCGTCAACTCCTACGAGCAGTACTTC
J: TRBJ2-7
D: NA
size: NA
V: TRBV5-1

CDR3: CASSPIHMDGYTF
DNA: TGTGCCAGCAGCCCCATCCACATGGACGGCTACACCTTC
J: TRBJ1-2
D: NA
size: many
V: TRBV12-3/TRBV12-4

CDR3: CASSLIRGPVNEQFF
DNA: TGTGCCAGCAGCTTAATCCGGGGGCCAGTCAATGAGCAGTTCTTC
J: TRBJ2-1
D: NA
size: many
V: TRBV7-9

CDR3: CSARTDRGIRLNTEAFF
DNA: TGCAGTGCAAGGACGGACAGGGGGATTCGTCTGAACACTGAAGCTTTCTTT
J: TRBJ1-1
D: TRBD1
size: few
V: TRBV20-1

CDR3: CASSDNGQRKQYF
DNA: TGCGCCAGCAGTGATAATGGACAGCGCAAGCAGTATTTT
J: TRBJ2-3
D: NA
size: NA
V: TRBV10-1

CDR3: CASSLTLGTDTQYF
DNA: TGTGCCAGCAGCTTAACCCTGGGCACAGATACGCAGTATTTT
J: TRBJ2-3
D: NA
size: NA
V: TRBV7-2

CDR3: CSARARTGEHEQYF
DNA: TGCAGTGCTAGAGCAAGGACAGGGGAACACGAGCAGTACTTC
J: TRBJ2-7
D: TRBD1
size: many
V: TRBV20-1

CDR3: CASSLVQGDTGELFF
DNA: TGTGCCAGCAGCTTGGTCCAGGGGGACACCGGGGAGCTGTTTTTT
J: TRBJ2-2
D: TRBD1
size: many
V: TRBV5-5

CDR3: CASSLPTDTGELFF
DNA: TGTGCCAGCAGCCTACCGACGGACACCGGGGAGCTGTTTTTT
J: TRBJ2-2
D: NA
size: few
V: TRBV12-3/TRBV12-4

CDR3: CASSLGQDRGEQYF
DNA: TGTGCCAGCTCACTTGGACAGGATAGGGGCGAGCAGTACTTC
J: TRBJ2-7
D: TRBD1
size: many
V: TRBV18

CDR3: CSVGVPEQFF
DNA: TGCAGCGTTGGAGTCCCTGAGCAGTTCTTC
J: TRBJ2-1
D: NA
size: few
V: TRBV29-1

CDR3: CASTYRGTNEKLFF
DNA: TGTGCCAGCACCTACAGGGGAACTAATGAAAAACTGTTTTTT
J: TRBJ1-4
D: TRBD1
size: NA
V: TRBV11-2

CDR3: CASSELEASSTDTQYF
DNA: TGCGCCAGCAGTGAATTGGAAGCGTCTAGCACAGATACGCAGTATTTT
J: TRBJ2-3
D: NA
size: many
V: TRBV10-1

CDR3: CASSISVQDYEQYF
DNA: TGTGCCAGTAGTATCTCGGTCCAGGACTACGAGCAGTACTTC
J: TRBJ2-7
D: NA
size: few
V: TRBV19

CDR3: CASILGPENTEAFF
DNA: TGTGCCAGCATCTTGGGCCCGGAGAACACTGAAGCTTTCTTT
J: TRBJ1-1
D: NA
size: NA
V: TRBV28

CDR3: CASGLAGTYEQYF
DNA: TGTGCCAGCGGGCTAGCGGGAACCTACGAGCAGTACTTC
J: TRBJ2-7
D: TRBD2
size: NA
V: TRBV28

CDR3: CASSLKGTEAFF
DNA: TGCGCCAGCAGCTTGAAGGGCACTGAAGCTTTCTTT
J: TRBJ1-1
D: NA
size: medium-sized
V: TRBV5-1

CDR3: CSVLLVPGLAGGAYNEQFF
DNA: TGCAGCGTCCTACTAGTCCCGGGACTAGCGGGGGGGGCTTACAATGAGCAGTTCTTC
J: TRBJ2-1
D: TRBD2
size: many
V: TRBV29-1

CDR3: CASSLTGNNSPLHF
DNA: TGTGCCAGCAGTTTGACAGGGAATAATTCACCCCTCCACTTT
J: TRBJ1-6
D: TRBD1
size: many
V: TRBV28

CDR3: CASSLVPGKETQYF
DNA: TGTGCCAGCAGCTTAGTCCCCGGTAAAGAGACCCAGTACTTC
J: TRBJ2-5
D: NA
size: few
V: TRBV7-9

CDR3: CASSLRTANTGELFF
DNA: TGTGCCAGCAGCTTAAGAACAGCGAACACCGGGGAGCTGTTTTTT
J: TRBJ2-2
D: NA
size: NA
V: TRBV7-2

CDR3: CASSLLGGDNQPQHF
DNA: TGTGCCAGCAGCTTATTAGGTGGCGACAATCAGCCCCAGCATTTT
J: TRBJ1-5
D: NA
size: NA
V: TRBV7-8

CDR3: CASTPRGTGNSPLHF
DNA: TGTGCCAGCACTCCCCGGGGGACAGGGAATTCACCCCTCCACTTT
J: TRBJ1-6
D: TRBD1
size: NA
V: TRBV12-3/TRBV12-4

CDR3: CSARDHPGTDLPGYTF
DNA: TGCAGTGCTAGGGACCACCCGGGGACGGACCTCCCTGGCTACACCTTC
J: TRBJ1-2
D: NA
size: NA
V: TRBV20-1

CDR3: CAWSIYYGQGGSYEQYF
DNA: TGTGCCTGGAGTATCTACTACGGACAGGGTGGATCCTACGAGCAGTACTTC
J: TRBJ2-7
D: TRBD1
size: many
V: TRBV30

CDR3: CASSLDGQRETQYF
DNA: TGTGCCAGCAGTTTAGACGGACAGCGGGAGACCCAGTACTTC
J: TRBJ2-5
D: NA
size: few
V: TRBV12-3/TRBV12-4